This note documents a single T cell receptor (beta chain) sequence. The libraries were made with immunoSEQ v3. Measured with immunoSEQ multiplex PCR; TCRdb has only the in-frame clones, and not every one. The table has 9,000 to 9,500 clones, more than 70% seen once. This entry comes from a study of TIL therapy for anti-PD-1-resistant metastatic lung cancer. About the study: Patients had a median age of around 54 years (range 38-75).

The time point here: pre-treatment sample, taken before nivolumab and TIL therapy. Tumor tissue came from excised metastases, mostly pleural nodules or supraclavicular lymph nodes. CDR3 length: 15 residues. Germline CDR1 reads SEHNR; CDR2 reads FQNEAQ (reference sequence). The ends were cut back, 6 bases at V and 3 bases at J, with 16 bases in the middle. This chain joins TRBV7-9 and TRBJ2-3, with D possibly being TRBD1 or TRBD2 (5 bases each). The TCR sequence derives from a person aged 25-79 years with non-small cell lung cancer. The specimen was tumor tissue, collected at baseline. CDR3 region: CASSPPGPGTDTQYF. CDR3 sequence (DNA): TGTGCCAGCAGTCCCCCGGGACCCGGGACAGATACGCAGTATTTT.